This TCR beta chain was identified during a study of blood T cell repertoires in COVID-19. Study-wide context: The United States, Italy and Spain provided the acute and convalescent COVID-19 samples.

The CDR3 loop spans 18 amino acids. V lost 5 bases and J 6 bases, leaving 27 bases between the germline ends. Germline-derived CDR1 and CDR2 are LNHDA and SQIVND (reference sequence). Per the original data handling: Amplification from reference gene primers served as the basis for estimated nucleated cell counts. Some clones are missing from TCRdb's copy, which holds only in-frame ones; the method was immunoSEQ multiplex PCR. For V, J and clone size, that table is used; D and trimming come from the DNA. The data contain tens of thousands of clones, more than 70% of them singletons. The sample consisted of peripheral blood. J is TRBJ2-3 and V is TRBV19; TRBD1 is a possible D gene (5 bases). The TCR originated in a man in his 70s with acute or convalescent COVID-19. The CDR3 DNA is TGTGCCAGTAGTCTATCTGCCCGGGCAGGTGGGGCGCGGGATACGCAGTATTTT. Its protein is CASSLSARAGGARDTQYF.